The 3 T cell receptor beta chains below were found in one sample sequenced in a study of cytomegalovirus exposure and HLA in healthy donors. Both 60 Vbeta primers and 13 Jbeta primers went into the PCR. Some clones are missing from TCRdb's copy, which holds only in-frame ones; the method was immunoSEQ multiplex PCR. The sample includes 120,000 or so clones, about 11% of them seen just once. Sequences were obtained from PBMCs. These receptors all stem from a woman between 18 and 30 years old in good health and CMV-seropositive.

In its sample, this clone was seen a few times. The rearrangement uses TRBV15 and TRBJ1-4; TRBD1 is a possible D gene (5 bases). Germline lookup yields CDR1 LNHNV and CDR2 YYDKDF (reference sequence). With 1 base removed from V and 4 bases from J, the gap between germline ends came to 10 bases. The CDR3 spans 15 residues. The CDR3 region has the DNA TGTGCCACCAGCAGAGCAGGGTCCTTTAATGAAAAACTGTTTTTT. Protein: CATSRAGSFNEKLFF.

The chain carries TRBV5-4 and TRBJ2-1, with D unclear. Between the trimmed V and J ends, which lost 4 bases and 0 bases, there was a span of 11 bases. The CDR3 sequence is 15 residues long. Looked up from germline, CDR1 is SGHNT and CDR2 is YYREEE (reference sequence). Written as DNA, the CDR3 is TGTGCCAGCAGCCATGACCACAGCTCCTACAATGAGCAGTTCTTC. It codes for CASSHDHSSYNEQFF.

This chain links TRBV29-1 with TRBJ1-2, with 8 positions matching TRBD1. The CDR3 sequence is 14 residues long. Germline V gives CDR1 SQVTM, CDR2 ANQGSEA. The CDR3 DNA reads as TGCACCGCTAGATCAGGGGGCCTGGGCTATGGCTACACCTTC. Its translation: CTARSGGLGYGYTF.